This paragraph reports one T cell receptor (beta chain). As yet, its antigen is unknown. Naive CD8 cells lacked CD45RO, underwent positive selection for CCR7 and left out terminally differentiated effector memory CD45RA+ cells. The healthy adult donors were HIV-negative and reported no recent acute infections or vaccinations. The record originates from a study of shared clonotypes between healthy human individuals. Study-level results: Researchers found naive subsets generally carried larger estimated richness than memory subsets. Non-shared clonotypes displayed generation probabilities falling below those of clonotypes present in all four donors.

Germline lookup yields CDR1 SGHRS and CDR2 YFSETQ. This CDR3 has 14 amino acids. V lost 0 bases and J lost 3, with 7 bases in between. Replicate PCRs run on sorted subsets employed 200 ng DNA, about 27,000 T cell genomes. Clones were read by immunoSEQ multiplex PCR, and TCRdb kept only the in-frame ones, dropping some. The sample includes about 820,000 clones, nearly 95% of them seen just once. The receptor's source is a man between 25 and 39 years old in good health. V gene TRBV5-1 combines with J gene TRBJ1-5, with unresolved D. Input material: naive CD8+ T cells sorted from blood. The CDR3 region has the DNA TGCGCCAGCAGCTTGGAAGGCATCAATCAGCCCCAGCATTTT. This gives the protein CASSLEGINQPQHF.